In this sample, the clone carrying this T cell receptor beta chain turned up many times. The CDR3 contains 15 residues. CDR1 and CDR2 from the germline V gene are SGHTA and FQGNSA. Trimming removed 6 bases from V and 1 base from J; junction bases left unmatched: 5. The data were taken from a study of T cells after yellow fever vaccination. TCRdb ran MiXCR on the 5' RACE reads and lists one entry per CDR3 protein. The sample lists almost 70,000 distinct CDR3 sequences, about 6% occurring once. This receptor was identified in a man between 18 and 29 years old who received the YFV17D yellow fever vaccine. V usage is TRBV7-2 and J usage is TRBJ2-3, with 9 positions matching TRBD1. The sequencing here drew on CD4+ T cells sorted from PBMCs, taken around 15 days after the first yellow fever vaccination. As DNA, the CDR3 is TGTGCCAGCAGTCCTCGGACAGGGGGCACAGATACGCAGTATTTT. This sequence encodes CASSPRTGGTDTQYF.